These 24 T cell receptor beta chains were sequenced from one sample in a study of T-cell memory formation after mild COVID-19 listed by TCRdb under 2021. The library was built by means of 5' RACE. Sequencing instrument: Illumina NovaSeq 6000. TCRdb's own reprocessing of the public reads used fastp at Q25 and MiXCR and kept productive beta chains. Identical CDR3 proteins give one entry, which carries the most common genes and DNA. The sample data list 350,000 to 450,000 distinct CDR3 sequences, and over 15% of these were observed just once. About 8.8% of the sample comes from the top ten. The sequencing input was PBMCs or a T cell subset sorted from them (not recorded which). These receptors originate from an adult woman who had mild COVID-19 (a few samples of this study predate the infection). The sample titles of this study are shuffled in the database, so cell type and time point are left out; the donor was told from shared clones.

The J gene is TRBJ1-1, the V gene TRBV18; 9 nucleotides line up with TRBD1. CDR1 is KGHSH and CDR2 is LQKENI in the germline V gene. The V gene end was trimmed by 3 bases and the J gene end by 2 bases; junction bases not matched to a gene: 10. The CDR3 extends over 17 amino acids. The CDR3 sequence: CASSPSAGTGLNTEAFF. The CDR3, as DNA: TGTGCCAGCTCACCCTCCGCCGGGACAGGGTTAAACACTGAAGCTTTCTTT.

This clonotype was picked up a small number of times. The CDR3 loop reads CASSLEGPFYGYTF. The CDR3 nucleotides are TGTGCCAGCAGCTTAGAGGGGCCCTTCTATGGCTACACCTTC. The chain combines TRBV7-9 with TRBJ1-2; TRBD1 might be the D (5 bases). The CDR3 covers 14 residues. V dropped 1 base and J dropped 4 bases, with 10 bases sitting between them. Germline V gene lookup returns CDR1 SEHNR and CDR2 FQNEAQ (reference sequence).

This clonotype was seen at least ten times. J is TRBJ2-6 and V is TRBV5-1; tentative D call: TRBD1 (5 bases). Germline assignment: CDR1 SGHRS and CDR2 YFSETQ. The CDR3 has 18 residues. Trimming pared 2 bases from V and 0 bases from J, leaving 15 bases between. The CDR3 bases are TGCGCCAGCAGCTTCCCCCAGGGATCATACTCTGGGGCCAACGTCCTGACTTTC. The encoded protein is CASSFPQGSYSGANVLTF.

The rearrangement joins TRBV3-1 to TRBJ1-1; D is ambiguous. V was trimmed by 2 bases and J by 6 bases, leaving 10 bases between them. CDR1 and CDR2 (germline): LGHDT, YNNKEL (reference sequence). This CDR3 is built from 13 residues. CDR3 nucleotides: TGTGCCAGCAGCCAATTACGGGAGGCTGAAGCTTTCTTT. It translates to CASSQLREAEAFF.

The gene calls are TRBV24-1 and TRBJ1-1, with D uncertain. Germline V CDR1 and CDR2: KGHDR, SFDVKD. Trimming stripped 8 bases from V and 1 base from J, with 10 bases between. The CDR3 has 13 amino acids. The CDR3 loop reads CATKGRGNTEAFF. CDR3 coding DNA: TGTGCCACCAAAGGCCGGGGGAACACTGAAGCTTTCTTT.

This clonotype was picked up a small number of times. The chain joins TRBV24-1 to TRBJ1-1; D not certain. This CDR3 spans 14 amino acids. CDR1 and CDR2 from the germline V gene are KGHDR and SFDVKD. Trimming removed 10 bases at V and 1 base at J, with 15 bases between. The CDR3 reads CATSRTDANTEAFF. The DNA for the CDR3 is TGTGCCACTTCCAGGACGGACGCGAACACTGAAGCTTTCTTT.

This clonotype occurred many times. The rearrangement joins TRBV7-2 to TRBJ2-3; 11 nucleotides match TRBD2. The CDR3 runs 14 residues. Germline V gives CDR1 SGHTA, CDR2 FQGNSA. V gave up 6 bases and J gave up 2 bases; unmatched junction bases: 1. The CDR3 DNA is TGTGCCAGCAGGACTAGCGGGACCACAGATACGCAGTATTTT. This gives the protein CASRTSGTTDTQYF. Full variable domain (remainder filled in from reference TRBV7-2 and TRBJ2-3): GAGVSQSPSNKVTEKGKDVELRCDPISGHTALYWYRQSLGQGLEFLIYFQGNSAPDKSGLPSDRFSAERTGGSVSTLTIQRTQQEDSAVYLCASRTSGTTDTQYFGPGTRLTVL.

This clonotype was counted at least ten times. V and J are TRBV5-1 and TRBJ1-5; D is undetermined. This CDR3 is built from 13 residues. V was shortened by 4 bases and J by 3 bases, with 8 bases between the two germline ends. Per germline, CDR1 SGHRS and CDR2 YFSETQ. The CDR3 sequence: CASSTRPNQPQHF. The CDR3 DNA reads TGCGCCAGCAGCACCCGTCCCAATCAGCCCCAGCATTTT. Together with reference TRBV5-1 and TRBJ1-5, the CDR3 gives the full variable domain: KAGVTQTPRYLIKTRGQQVTLSCSPISGHRSVSWYQQTPGQGLQFLFEYFSETQRNKGNFPGRFSGRQFSNSRSEMNVSTLELGDSALYLCASSTRPNQPQHFGDGTRLSIL.

This clonotype was found a few times. V gene TRBV6-5 combines with J gene TRBJ1-4, with D unclear. V was clipped by 0 bases and J by 4 bases, with 9 bases between them. CDR1 is MNHEY, CDR2 SVGAGI, per germline. The CDR3 runs to 15 residues. This chain's CDR3 is CASSYSRTLNEKLFF. The CDR3 nucleotides are TGTGCCAGCAGTTACTCTCGGACTCTTAATGAAAAACTGTTTTTT.

V is TRBV7-8 and J is TRBJ2-1, with a tentative D call TRBD1 (5 bases). Germline V lookup: CDR1 SGHVS, CDR2 FQNEAQ. The CDR3 consists of 12 residues. V lost 4 bases, J lost 8 bases, and 9 bases lay in between. In DNA, the CDR3 is TGTGCCAGCAGCTCACAGGCTGATGAGCAGTTCTTC. Protein: CASSSQADEQFF. The full variable domain, rest sourced from reference TRBV7-8 and TRBJ2-1, is GAGVSQSPRYKVAKRGQDVALRCDPISGHVSLFWYQQALGQGPEFLTYFQNEAQLDKSGLPSDRFFAERPEGSVSTLKIQRTQQEDSAVYLCASSSQADEQFFGPGTRLTVL.

This clonotype was recorded a few times. The V call is TRBV12-3 or TRBV12-4, the J call TRBJ1-1, with 8 bases matching TRBD1. The V gene end was trimmed by 2 bases and the J gene end by 4 bases; junction bases not matched to a gene: 6. The CDR3 has 15 amino acids. In DNA, the CDR3 is TGTGCCAGCAGTTTAAAACAGGGGGAGGGCACTGAAGCTTTCTTT. This translates into CASSLKQGEGTEAFF.

The CDR3 spells CSVAGGPWNTEAFF. DNA for the CDR3: TGCAGCGTTGCGGGGGGACCGTGGAACACTGAAGCTTTCTTT. This rearrangement joins TRBV29-1 to TRBJ1-1; D might be TRBD1 (5 bases). Germline V gene data show CDR1 as SQVTM and CDR2 as ANQGSEA. The CDR3 totals 14 residues. Trimming removed 4 bases at V and 1 base at J, with 13 bases between.

The table lists this clonotype with a few counts. The chain combines TRBV7-2 with TRBJ2-1; 8 bases fit TRBD2. The V gene's germline CDR1 is SGHTA and CDR2 FQGNSA. The trim removed 4 bases at V and 4 bases at J, leaving 9 bases unmatched. CDR3 length equals 16 residues. This chain's CDR3 is CASSSQAGVGYNEQFF. The CDR3 DNA reads TGTGCCAGCAGCTCTCAAGCGGGAGTGGGTTACAATGAGCAGTTCTTC.

The chain links TRBV2 to TRBJ1-4; D is perhaps TRBD1 (5 bases). V dropped 3 bases and J dropped 6 bases, with 8 bases sitting between them. This CDR3 is 13 amino acids long. Germline CDR1 reads SNHLY; CDR2 reads FYNNEI. The CDR3, as DNA: TGTGCCAGCAGTGAGGGGACCGATGAAAAACTGTTTTTT. Translation: CASSEGTDEKLFF.

This clonotype was observed at least ten times. This chain connects TRBV7-9 to TRBJ2-7; D is ambiguous. V lost 2 bases and J 7 bases, leaving 12 bases between the germline ends. CDR3 length: 13 residues. Germline CDR1 reads SEHNR; CDR2 reads FQNEAQ (reference sequence). DNA for the CDR3: TGTGCCAGCAGCTTAAAGTCCGCTCTAGAGCAGTACTTC. Protein sequence: CASSLKSALEQYF.

The rearrangement links TRBV30 to TRBJ1-2; no clear D. The CDR3 consists of 15 residues. Trimming pared 0 bases from V and 4 bases from J, leaving 15 bases between. CDR1 is GTSNPN, CDR2 SVGIG, per germline (reference sequence). The CDR3 nucleotides read TGTGCCTGGAGTGTAGTGCTCGCCGGTCGCTATGGCTACACCTTC. Its protein is CAWSVVLAGRYGYTF. Complete variable domain (other parts from reference TRBV30 and TRBJ1-2): SQTIHQWPATLVQPVGSPLSLECTVEGTSNPNLYWYRQAAGRGLQLLFYSVGIGQISSEVPQNLSASRPQDRQFILSSKKLLLSDSGFYLCAWSVVLAGRYGYTFGSGTRLTVV.

In this sample, this clonotype turned up a few times. V usage is TRBV2 and J usage is TRBJ2-7; D may be TRBD2 (5 bases). The CDR3 runs to 12 residues. Germline V gene sequence: CDR1 SNHLY, CDR2 FYNNEI. Trimming cost V 6 bases and J 2 bases, with 8 bases left between them. CDR3 sequence reads: CASSRLTYEQYF. Here the CDR3 DNA reads TGTGCCAGCAGCAGACTAACCTACGAGCAGTACTTC.

The rearrangement joins TRBV20-1 to TRBJ1-5, with D maybe TRBD1 (5 bases). This CDR3 spans 13 amino acids. Trimming cost V 5 bases and J 1 base, with 9 bases left between them. Germline V gene sequence: CDR1 DFQATT, CDR2 SNEGSKA (reference sequence). The CDR3 protein is CSAFDSSNQPQHF. CDR3 DNA: TGCAGTGCTTTCGACAGCAGCAATCAGCCCCAGCATTTT.

The chain has TRBV5-1 and TRBJ1-4, with D maybe TRBD1 (6 bases). In germline, CDR1 is SGHRS, CDR2 YFSETQ. This CDR3 region has 15 residues. The V end lost 4 bases, the J end lost 0 bases, and 10 bases lay between the germline ends. The CDR3 region has the DNA TGCGCCAGCAGCCGCAGGGGCGCAACTAATGAAAAACTGTTTTTT. Translating gives CASSRRGATNEKLFF. Complete variable domain (other parts from reference TRBV5-1 and TRBJ1-4): KAGVTQTPRYLIKTRGQQVTLSCSPISGHRSVSWYQQTPGQGLQFLFEYFSETQRNKGNFPGRFSGRQFSNSRSEMNVSTLELGDSALYLCASSRRGATNEKLFFGSGTQLSVL.

In this sample, this clonotype turned up once. The chain combines TRBV7-8 with TRBJ1-2; 12 positions agree with TRBD1. The germline V gene encodes CDR1 SGHVS and CDR2 FQNEAQ. The V gene end was trimmed by 6 bases and the J gene end by 2 bases; junction bases not matched to a gene: 7. This CDR3 is 16 amino acids long. The CDR3 region is CASRFSGTGGNYGYTF. CDR3 in DNA: TGTGCCAGCAGATTCTCCGGGACAGGGGGCAACTATGGCTACACCTTC.

V gene TRBV19 combines with J gene TRBJ1-1, with D perhaps matching TRBD1 (6 bases). Trimming pared 5 bases from V and 5 bases from J, leaving 15 bases between. From germline, CDR1 is LNHDA and CDR2 SQIVND (reference sequence). The CDR3 sequence is 14 residues long. CDR3 nucleotides: TGTGCCAGTAGTGTCCCAGGGGATTGGACTGAAGCTTTCTTT. It is translated as CASSVPGDWTEAFF.

This chain links TRBV7-3 with TRBJ2-3; 9 nucleotides match TRBD1. Germline V gene data show CDR1 as SGHTA and CDR2 as FQGTGA. V shed 2 bases, J shed 3 bases, and the junction held 6 bases outside the gene matches. There are 16 residues in the CDR3. CDR3 DNA sequence: TGTGCCAGCAGCTTAGCCGGGACAGGGAATACAGATACGCAGTATTTT. Its protein product is CASSLAGTGNTDTQYF.

Notes on this clonotype: An end of the junction differs from the germline gene, which may be a read error. V usage is TRBV20-1 and J usage is TRBJ2-7, with D possibly being TRBD1 (6 bases). CDR3 length: 12 residues. Germline V gene data show CDR1 as DFQATT and CDR2 as SNEGSKA (reference sequence). The CDR3 coding sequence is TGCAGTGCTAGAGAGGACAGCTACCAGCAGTACTTC. Protein sequence: CSAREDSYQQYF.

This clonotype was found a few times. The J gene is TRBJ2-1, the V gene TRBV5-1; TRBD1 agrees at 9 bases. Germline V gene lookup returns CDR1 SGHRS and CDR2 YFSETQ. The V segment lost 4 bases and the J segment 5 bases; nucleotides outside the gene matches: 10. This CDR3 has 16 residues. DNA for the CDR3: TGCGCCAGCAGCCCGAGAGGACAGGGGCGCCACAATGAGCAGTTCTTC. This translates into CASSPRGQGRHNEQFF.